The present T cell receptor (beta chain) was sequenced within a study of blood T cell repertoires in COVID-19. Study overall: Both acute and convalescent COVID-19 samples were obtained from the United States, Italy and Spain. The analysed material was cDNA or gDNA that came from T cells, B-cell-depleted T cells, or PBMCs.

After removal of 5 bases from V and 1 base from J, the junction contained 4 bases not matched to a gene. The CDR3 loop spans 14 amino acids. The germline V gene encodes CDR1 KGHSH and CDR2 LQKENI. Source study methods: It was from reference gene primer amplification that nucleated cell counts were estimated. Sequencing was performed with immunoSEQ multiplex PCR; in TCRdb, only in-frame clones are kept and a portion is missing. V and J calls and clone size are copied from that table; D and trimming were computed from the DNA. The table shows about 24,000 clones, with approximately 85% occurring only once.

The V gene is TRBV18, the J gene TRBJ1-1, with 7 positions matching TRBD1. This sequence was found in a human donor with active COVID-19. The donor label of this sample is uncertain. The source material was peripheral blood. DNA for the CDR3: TGTGCCAGCTCAGCAGGGACAGAGAACACTGAAGCTTTCTTT. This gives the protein CASSAGTENTEAFF.